This entry is about one T cell receptor (beta chain). The antigen remains unidentified. Healthy HIV-negative adults with no recent acute infections or vaccinations were recruited as donors. Memory CD4+ cells were the fraction left after CD45RA+ naive selection. The source of the sample is a study of shared clonotypes between healthy human individuals. Across the study: Three men and a couple of women, aged 18 to 49, were donors.

The CDR3 sequence is 17 residues long. The junction had 14 bases not matched to a gene; V was cut back by 5 bases and J by 3 bases. Germline V gene sequence: CDR1 MNHEY, CDR2 SMNVEV (reference sequence). Sequencing used immunoSEQ multiplex PCR; TCRdb keeps in-frame clones, though not all of them. The data contain some 2,500,000 clones, 93% of them seen just once; the ten biggest clones take up approximately 0.37%. Study-level findings and limits: The sharing of about 5% of naive CD4 clonotypes was seen across a handful of donors.

This receptor was obtained from a man aged 18 to 29 in good health. Some clones in this sample may be carry-over from other donors' samples. The material sequenced was naive CD4+ T cells from PBMCs. Stated subset: CD45RA+ positively selected. V usage is TRBV27 and J usage is TRBJ2-7; 9 bases align to TRBD2. CDR3 region: CASSPWGGRAGVYEQYF. DNA for the CDR3: TGTGCCAGCAGTCCATGGGGCGGGAGGGCCGGGGTCTACGAGCAGTACTTC.